This T cell receptor (beta chain) was retrieved from a study of CD8+ T cells in alopecia areata. Study findings and constraints: Scalp clonality dropped significantly under tofacitinib, as did expanded CD8+ top-100 clones.

The CDR3 is 13 residues long. Trimming pared 0 bases from V and 4 bases from J, leaving 7 bases between. Germline CDR1 reads GTSNPN; CDR2 reads SVGIG (reference sequence). Extraction of RNA preceded its reverse transcription into cDNA, which served as the sequencing template. TCRdb's table, derived via immunoSEQ multiplex PCR, lists solely in-frame clones and lacks some. The sample shows about 110,000 clones, roughly 56% of them seen only once. Treatment given: oral pan-JAK inhibitor, 5-10 mg twice daily. This clone was found a few times. Its cognate antigen is unknown. The sample carries other DNA sequences with the same CDR3.

Material: CD4+ T cells sorted from blood, obtained at week 24, from a patient treated with tofacitinib. The genes are TRBV30 and TRBJ1-5; no clear D gene. The clonotype was recovered from a human donor with alopecia areata. CDR3 DNA: TGTGCCTGGAGTGTAGGTGGAAATCAGCCCCAGCATTTT. Translated: CAWSVGGNQPQHF.